This TCR beta chain was identified in a study of blood T cell repertoires in COVID-19. Looking at the study overall: There were acute and convalescent COVID-19 samples, and they came from the United States, Italy and Spain.

The CDR3 runs to 17 residues. The V gene lost 9 bases and the J gene lost 2 bases, with 23 bases spanning the gap. Germline V CDR1 and CDR2: MNHEY, SMNVEV (reference sequence). The protocol was immunoSEQ multiplex PCR, while the TCRdb copy is restricted to in-frame clones and leaves out a portion. The sample records 350,000 to 450,000 clones, 75% to 90% being singletons. Participants were aged roughly 18 to 90 years, lived in around 25 US areas, and enrolled virtually. Cohorts were based on clinical histories the participants reported. The TCR sequence derives from a man younger than 45 who had recovered from COVID-19. V and J are TRBV27 and TRBJ1-5, with a weak D call TRBD1 (6 bases). The specimen sequenced was PBMCs or T cells enriched from blood (not recorded which). CDR3 nucleotide sequence: TGTGCCAGTCAGCATGTCGGGGGGGCTGTGGGCAATCAGCCCCAGCATTTT. Translating gives CASQHVGGAVGNQPQHF.